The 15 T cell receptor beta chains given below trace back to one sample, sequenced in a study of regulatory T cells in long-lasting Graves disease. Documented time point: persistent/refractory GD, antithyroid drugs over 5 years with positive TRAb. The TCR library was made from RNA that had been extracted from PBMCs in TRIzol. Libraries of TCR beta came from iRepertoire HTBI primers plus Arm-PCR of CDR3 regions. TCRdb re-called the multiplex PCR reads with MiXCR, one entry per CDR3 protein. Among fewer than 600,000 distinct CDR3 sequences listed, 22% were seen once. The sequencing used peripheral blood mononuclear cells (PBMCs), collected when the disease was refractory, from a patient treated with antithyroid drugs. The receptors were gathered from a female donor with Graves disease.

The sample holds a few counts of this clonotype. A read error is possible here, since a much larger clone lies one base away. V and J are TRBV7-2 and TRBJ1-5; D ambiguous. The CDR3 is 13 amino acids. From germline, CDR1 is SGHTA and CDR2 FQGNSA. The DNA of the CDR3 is TGTGCCAACAGCTTTTCGGGCAATCAGCCCCAGCATTTT. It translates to CANSFSGNQPQHF.

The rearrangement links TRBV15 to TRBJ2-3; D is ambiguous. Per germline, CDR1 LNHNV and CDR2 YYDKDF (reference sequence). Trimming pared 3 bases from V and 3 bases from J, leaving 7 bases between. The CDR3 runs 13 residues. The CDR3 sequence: CATSSPLTDTQYF. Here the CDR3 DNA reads TGTGCCACCAGCAGCCCCCTGACAGATACGCAGTATTTT.

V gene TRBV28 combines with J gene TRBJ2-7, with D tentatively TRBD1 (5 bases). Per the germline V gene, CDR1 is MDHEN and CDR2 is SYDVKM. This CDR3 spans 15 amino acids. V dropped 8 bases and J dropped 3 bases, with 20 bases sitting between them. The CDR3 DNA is TGTGCCAGCGGCCGAAGAGCCTCACAGGTCTACGAGCAGTACTTC. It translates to CASGRRASQVYEQYF.

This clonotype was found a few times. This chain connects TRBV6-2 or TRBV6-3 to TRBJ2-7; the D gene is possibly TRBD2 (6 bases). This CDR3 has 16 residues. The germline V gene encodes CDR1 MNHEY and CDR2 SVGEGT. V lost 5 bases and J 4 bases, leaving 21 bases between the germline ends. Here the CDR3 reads CASSGRGGRGRYEQYF. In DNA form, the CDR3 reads TGTGCCAGCAGTGGCCGCGGAGGGCGGGGACGTTACGAGCAGTACTTC.

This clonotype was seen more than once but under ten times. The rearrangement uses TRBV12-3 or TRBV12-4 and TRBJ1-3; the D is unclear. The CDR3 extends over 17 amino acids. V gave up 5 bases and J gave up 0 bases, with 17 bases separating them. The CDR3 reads CASSVSSWGSSGNTIYF. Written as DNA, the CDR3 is TGTGCCAGCAGTGTAAGCTCTTGGGGAAGCTCTGGAAACACCATATATTTT.

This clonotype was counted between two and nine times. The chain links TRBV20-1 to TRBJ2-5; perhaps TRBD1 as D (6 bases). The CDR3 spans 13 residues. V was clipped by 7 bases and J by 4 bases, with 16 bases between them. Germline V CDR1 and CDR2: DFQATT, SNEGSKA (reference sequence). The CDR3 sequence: CSVSGARVETQYF. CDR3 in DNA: TGCAGTGTTTCAGGGGCTCGTGTAGAGACCCAGTACTTC.

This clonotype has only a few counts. CDR3 sequence (DNA): TGTGCCAGCAGTCTGGGACAGGGCCGGACCCAGTACTTC. This translates into CASSLGQGRTQYF. The chain has TRBV27 and TRBJ2-5, with 9 bases lining up with TRBD1. J was trimmed by 7 bases and V by 5 bases; bases with no gene match: 5. Germline V gives CDR1 MNHEY, CDR2 SMNVEV (reference sequence). The CDR3 totals 13 residues.

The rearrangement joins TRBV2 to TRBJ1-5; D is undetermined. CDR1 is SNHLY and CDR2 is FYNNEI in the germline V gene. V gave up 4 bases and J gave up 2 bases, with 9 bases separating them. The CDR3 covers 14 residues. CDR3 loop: CASSGWQGNQPQHF. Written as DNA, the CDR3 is TGTGCCAGCAGTGGATGGCAGGGCAATCAGCCCCAGCATTTT.

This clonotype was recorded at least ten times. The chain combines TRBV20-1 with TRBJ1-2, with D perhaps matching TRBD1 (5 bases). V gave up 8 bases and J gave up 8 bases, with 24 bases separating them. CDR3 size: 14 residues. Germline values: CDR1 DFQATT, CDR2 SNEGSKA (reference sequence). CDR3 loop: CSPPSLKDMGGYTF. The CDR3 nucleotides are TGCAGTCCACCTAGCCTTAAGGACATGGGAGGCTACACCTTC.

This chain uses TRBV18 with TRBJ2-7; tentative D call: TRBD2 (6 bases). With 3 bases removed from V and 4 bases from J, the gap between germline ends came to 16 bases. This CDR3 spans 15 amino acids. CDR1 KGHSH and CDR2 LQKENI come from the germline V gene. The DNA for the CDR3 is TGTGCCAGCTCACCGGGCGACAGCGGGTCTTACGAGCAGTACTTC. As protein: CASSPGDSGSYEQYF.

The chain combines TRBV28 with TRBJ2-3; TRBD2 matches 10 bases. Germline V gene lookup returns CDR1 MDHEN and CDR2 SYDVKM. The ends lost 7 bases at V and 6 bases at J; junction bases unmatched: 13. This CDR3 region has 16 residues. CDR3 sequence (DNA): TGTGCCAGCACGTTCGGACTAGCGGTCCAAGCGGATACGCAGTATTTT. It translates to CASTFGLAVQADTQYF.

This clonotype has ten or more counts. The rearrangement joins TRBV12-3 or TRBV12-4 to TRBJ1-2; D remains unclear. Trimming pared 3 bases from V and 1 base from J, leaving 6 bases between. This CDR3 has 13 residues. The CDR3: CASSFGRNYGYTF. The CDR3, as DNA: TGTGCCAGCAGTTTTGGCCGTAACTATGGCTACACCTTC.

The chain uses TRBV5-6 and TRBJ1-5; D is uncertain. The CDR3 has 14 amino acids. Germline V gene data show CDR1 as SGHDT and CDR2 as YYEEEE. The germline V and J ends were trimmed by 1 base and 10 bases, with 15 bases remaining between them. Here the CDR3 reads CASSLWQWVTPQHF. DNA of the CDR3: TGTGCCAGCAGCTTGTGGCAGTGGGTTACCCCCCAGCATTTT.

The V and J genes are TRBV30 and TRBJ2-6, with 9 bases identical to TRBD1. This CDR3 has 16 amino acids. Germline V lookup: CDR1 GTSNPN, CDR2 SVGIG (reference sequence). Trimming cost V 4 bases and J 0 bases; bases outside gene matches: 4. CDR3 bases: TGTGCCTGGAACAGGGGGCTTTACTCTGGGGCCAACGTCCTGACTTTC. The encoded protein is CAWNRGLYSGANVLTF.

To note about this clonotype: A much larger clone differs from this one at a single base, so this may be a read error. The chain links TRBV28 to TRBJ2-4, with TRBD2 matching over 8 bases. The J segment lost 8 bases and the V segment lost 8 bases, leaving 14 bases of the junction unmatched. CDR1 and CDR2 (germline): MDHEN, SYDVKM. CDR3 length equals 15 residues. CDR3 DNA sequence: TGTGCCAGCTCGGAGGCGGGGGGCCTTAGGTACATTCAGTACTTC. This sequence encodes CASSEAGGLRYIQYF.